This is a list of T cell receptor beta chains from one sample in a study of identical twins. TCRdb reprocessed the 5' RACE reads via MiXCR and lists one record per CDR3 protein. Of about 530,000 distinct CDR3 sequences listed, approximately 14% are singletons. This sample also appeared in a second study, on yellow fever vaccine responses in identical twins.

Sequenced material: CD4+ T cells sorted from blood. The receptors here all came from a woman under 30 in good health. The CDR3 runs from the conserved cysteine through the conserved F or W. A D gene is named only where the DNA matches it firmly.

>TRBD2|TRBJ2-1|TRBV3-1
CASSTSASGNNEQFF
>.|TRBJ2-1|TRBV6-1
CASSRPGGGDEQFF
>.|TRBJ2-3|TRBV7-9
CASSLVNGDTQYF
>.|TRBJ2-1|TRBV6-2/TRBV6-3
CASSPGLGPYNEQFF
>TRBD2|TRBJ2-3|TRBV20-1
CSATSGRDRIADTQYF
>TRBD2|TRBJ2-5|TRBV4-2
CASSQDYLAGGETQYF
>.|TRBJ2-7|TRBV20-1
CSARDNRGIFYEQYF
>.|TRBJ2-5|TRBV10-3
CATRGGAKETQYF
>TRBD1|TRBJ2-1|TRBV28
CASSWGQGWADEQFF
>.|TRBJ2-3|TRBV20-1
CSAPKDGTDTQYF
>.|TRBJ1-2|TRBV10-3
CAISEQPNYGYTF
>.|TRBJ2-5|TRBV2
CASSGAAKTQYF
>.|TRBJ2-7|TRBV5-1
CASSLDAKYEQYF
>.|TRBJ1-1|TRBV6-5
CASSFTIFGNTEAFF
>TRBD2|TRBJ2-3|TRBV4-2
CASSQEGTSRGTDTQYF
>TRBD1|TRBJ1-1|TRBV10-1
CASSEIQGAAFF
>.|TRBJ1-2|TRBV20-1
CSAEYEGYTF
>.|TRBJ1-1|TRBV12-3/TRBV12-4
CASRSSGAPAFF
>.|TRBJ2-5|TRBV27
CASRPAGAGTQYF
>.|TRBJ1-5|TRBV12-3/TRBV12-4
CASRADSFSNQPQHF
>.|TRBJ1-1|TRBV25-1
CASSDSRHSGGTEAFF
>.|TRBJ1-1|TRBV3-1
CASSQSHRANTEAFF
>TRBD1|TRBJ2-1|TRBV24-1
CATSDLGRGTGNNEQFF
>.|TRBJ2-4|TRBV3-1
CASSQDRVGGKNIQYF
>.|TRBJ1-6|TRBV6-1
CASTRDSGYSPLHF
>TRBD2|TRBJ2-2|TRBV5-1
CASSLGTSGNTGELFF
>.|TRBJ2-1|TRBV24-1
CATSAPPGAGPYNEQFF
>.|TRBJ1-2|TRBV6-1
CASTEGQDNYGYTF
>.|TRBJ2-5|TRBV5-1
CASRGQETQYF
>TRBD2|TRBJ2-2|TRBV7-7
CASSLASGINTGELFF
>.|TRBJ1-6|TRBV7-2
CASSLQGVGNSPLHF
>.|TRBJ1-1|TRBV12-3/TRBV12-4
CASSLSARNTEAFF
>.|TRBJ1-4|TRBV2
CASNRNEKLFF
>TRBD1|TRBJ1-5|TRBV20-1
CSARDRDRGLQPQHF
>.|TRBJ2-7|TRBV28
CASSLAQGSADEQYF
>TRBD2|TRBJ2-5|TRBV14
CASSLSAGGRETQYF
>TRBD1|TRBJ1-5|TRBV28
CASSDRVVQPQHF
>TRBD1|TRBJ1-5|TRBV6-1
CASRNGGQGSQPQHF
>.|TRBJ2-1|TRBV28
CASTAGSYNEQFF
>.|TRBJ2-1|TRBV15
CATGGLRDEQFF
>.|TRBJ2-1|TRBV4-1
CASSQVGRNEQFF